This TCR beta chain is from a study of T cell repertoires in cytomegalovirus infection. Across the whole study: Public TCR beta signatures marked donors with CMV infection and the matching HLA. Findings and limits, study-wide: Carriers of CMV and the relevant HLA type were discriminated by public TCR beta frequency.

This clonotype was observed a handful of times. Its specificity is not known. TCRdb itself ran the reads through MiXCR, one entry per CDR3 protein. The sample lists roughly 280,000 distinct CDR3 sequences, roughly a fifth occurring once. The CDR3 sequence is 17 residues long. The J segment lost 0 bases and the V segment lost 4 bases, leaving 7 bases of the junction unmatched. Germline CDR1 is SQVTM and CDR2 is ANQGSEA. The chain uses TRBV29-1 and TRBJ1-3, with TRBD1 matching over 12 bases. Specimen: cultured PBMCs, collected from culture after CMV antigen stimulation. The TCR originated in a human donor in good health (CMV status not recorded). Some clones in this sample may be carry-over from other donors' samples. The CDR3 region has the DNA TGCAGCGTTGCGGGGACAGGGGGCGAGAGCTCTGGAAACACCATATATTTT. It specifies CSVAGTGGESSGNTIYF.